The 22 T cell receptor beta chains below come from one sample, sequenced in a study of shared clonotypes between healthy human individuals. Naive CD8 isolation took CD45RO-negative cells positively selected for CCR7 and excluded terminally differentiated effector memory CD45RA+ cells. Measured with immunoSEQ multiplex PCR; TCRdb has only the in-frame clones, and not every one. The sample holds roughly 2,000,000 clones; over 85% are singletons and the top ten take approximately 1%. Sample: naive CD8+ T cells sorted from blood. Receptors were obtained from a man younger than 30 in good health.

The rearrangement links TRBV12-5 to TRBJ2-7, with 13 bases that match TRBD2. V dropped 1 base and J dropped 3; count of bases not matched to a gene: 6. CDR1 LGHNT and CDR2 FRNRAP come from the germline V gene. CDR3 length equals 17 residues. CDR3 DNA: TGTGCTAGTGGTTTGGAGGGACTAGCGGGACCAAACTACGAGCAGTACTTC. Translation: CASGLEGLAGPNYEQYF.

The chain couples TRBV7-9 to TRBJ2-7; D remains unclear. The CDR3 spans 13 residues. The V end lost 5 bases, the J end lost 2 bases, and 10 bases lay between the germline ends. CDR1 and CDR2 from the germline V gene are SEHNR and FQNEAQ (reference sequence). The CDR3 region is CASSPRLTYEQYF. CDR3 coding DNA: TGTGCCAGCAGCCCCCGATTAACCTACGAGCAGTACTTC.

The rearrangement uses TRBV5-4 and TRBJ2-1; the D gene is possibly TRBD1 (6 bases). V lost 4 bases, J lost 6 bases, and 14 bases lay in between. Germline CDR1 reads SGHNT; CDR2 reads YYREEE (reference sequence). The length of the CDR3 is 14 residues. The CDR3 coding sequence is TGTGCCAGCAGCCTTGGGACATCTCGCAATGAGCAGTTCTTC. Translating gives CASSLGTSRNEQFF.

The rearrangement uses TRBV10-3 and TRBJ2-3, with TRBD2 identical over 10 bases. This CDR3 is built from 19 residues. Germline CDR1 reads ENHRY; CDR2 reads SYGVKD. J lost 1 base, V lost 0 bases, and 10 bases had no gene match. This chain's CDR3 is CAISESGSGRLVGTDTQYF. DNA of the CDR3: TGTGCCATCAGTGAGTCGGGTAGCGGGAGGTTGGTCGGCACAGATACGCAGTATTTT.

With respect to this clone: This same CDR3 is encoded by further DNA sequences in the sample. The V call is TRBV30, the J call TRBJ1-1, with no clear D. The CDR3 sequence is 11 residues long. The germline gives CDR1 GTSNPN, CDR2 SVGIG (reference sequence). Trimming shortened V by 1 base and J by 7 bases, and 7 bases separated the two germline ends. The CDR3 protein is CAWSGGIEAFF. The CDR3 coding sequence is TGTGCCTGGAGTGGAGGAATTGAAGCTTTCTTT.

In the case of this clone: This same CDR3 is encoded by further DNA sequences in the sample. This sequence joins TRBV4-1 and TRBJ2-1; TRBD2 matches at 10 bases. The CDR3 spans 15 residues. Trimming removed 3 bases from V and 8 bases from J; junction bases left unmatched: 7. Germline CDR1 and CDR2: MGHRA and YSYEKL. The CDR3 region is CASSQGLAGAYEQFF. In DNA form, the CDR3 reads TGCGCCAGCAGCCAGGGGCTAGCGGGAGCCTATGAGCAGTTCTTC.

The chain combines TRBV10-2 with TRBJ1-5; D gene uncertain. The V and J ends lost 9 bases and 7 bases respectively, with 13 bases between them. The CDR3 is made up of 12 amino acids. Germline V gives CDR1 WSHSY, CDR2 SAAADI. DNA of the CDR3: TGCGCCAGTCAAGAGTTCGGGCAGCCCCAGCATTTT. Amino acids: CASQEFGQPQHF.

The chain joins TRBV4-1 to TRBJ1-1; no clear D. V was trimmed by 7 bases and J by 0 bases, leaving 15 bases between them. The CDR3 covers 15 residues. CDR1 is MGHRA, CDR2 YSYEKL, per germline. The CDR3 spells CASTRVQPMNTEAFF. CDR3 nucleotides: TGCGCCAGCACTCGAGTACAGCCTATGAACACTGAAGCTTTCTTT.

The CDR3 nucleotides read TGTGCCAGCAAAGAGTACACTGAAGCTTTCTTT. Translation: CASKEYTEAFF. The rearrangement uses TRBV13 and TRBJ1-1; D is undetermined. This CDR3 contains 11 residues. Germline CDR1 PRHDT, CDR2 FYEKMQ (reference sequence). V lost 7 bases to trimming and J lost 3 bases, with 6 bases between them.

The chain recombines TRBV29-1 with TRBJ1-1; D is possibly TRBD1 (5 bases). With 6 bases removed from V and 11 bases from J, the gap between germline ends came to 16 bases. This CDR3 region has 11 residues. The germline V gene has CDR1 SQVTM and CDR2 ANQGSEA. The CDR3: CSVARDGEAFF. The CDR3 DNA reads as TGCAGCGTGGCTAGGGACGGAGAGGCTTTCTTT.

The chain is built from TRBV2 and TRBJ2-2, with a weak D call TRBD2 (5 bases). With 9 bases removed from V and 3 bases from J, the gap between germline ends came to 8 bases. CDR1 and CDR2 (germline): SNHLY, FYNNEI. The CDR3 is 12 residues long. The CDR3 loop reads CASGRDTGELFF. CDR3 nucleotides: TGTGCCAGTGGGCGGGACACCGGGGAGCTGTTTTTT.

The V and J genes are TRBV30 and TRBJ2-7; 8 bases line up with TRBD1. The germline gives CDR1 GTSNPN, CDR2 SVGIG (reference sequence). The CDR3 loop spans 10 amino acids. Trimming removed 7 bases from V and 7 bases from J; junction bases left unmatched: 3. This chain's CDR3 is CAYRQGEQYF. DNA of the CDR3: TGTGCCTACCGACAGGGGGAGCAGTACTTC. Together with reference TRBV30 and TRBJ2-7, the CDR3 gives the full variable domain: SQTIHQWPATLVQPVGSPLSLECTVEGTSNPNLYWYRQAAGRGLQLLFYSVGIGQISSEVPQNLSASRPQDRQFILSSKKLLLSDSGFYLCAYRQGEQYFGPGTRLTVT.

J is TRBJ1-2 and V is TRBV10-3; the match to TRBD1 covers 8 bases. The germline V gene encodes CDR1 ENHRY and CDR2 SYGVKD. J gave up 7 bases and V 2 bases, and 6 bases lay outside the gene matches. The CDR3 is made up of 14 amino acids. CDR3: CAISEPQGAGGYTF. The CDR3 DNA reads TGTGCCATCAGTGAGCCTCAGGGGGCGGGTGGCTACACCTTC.

The V and J genes are TRBV6-5 and TRBJ1-2, with 10 bases that match TRBD1. The trim removed 2 bases at V and 3 bases at J, leaving 6 bases unmatched. Germline-derived CDR1 and CDR2 are MNHEY and SVGAGI. The CDR3 consists of 16 residues. The CDR3 is CASSYHRQGADYGYTF. The CDR3 nucleotides are TGTGCCAGCAGTTACCACAGACAGGGGGCTGACTATGGCTACACCTTC.

The rearrangement links TRBV19 to TRBJ2-6; no definite D call. Per the germline V gene, CDR1 is LNHDA and CDR2 is SQIVND (reference sequence). The CDR3 loop spans 15 amino acids. Trimming took 3 bases from V and 1 from J, leaving 7 bases between them. CDR3 amino acids: CASSIVPSGANVLTF. The CDR3, as DNA: TGTGCCAGTAGTATCGTTCCTTCTGGGGCCAACGTCCTGACTTTC. Together with reference TRBV19 and TRBJ2-6, the CDR3 gives the full variable domain: DGGITQSPKYLFRKEGQNVTLSCEQNLNHDAMYWYRQDPGQGLRLIYYSQIVNDFQKGDIAEGYSVSREKKESFPLTVTSAQKNPTAFYLCASSIVPSGANVLTFGAGSRLTVL.

This rearrangement joins TRBV4-1 to TRBJ2-3; no reliable D call. Germline V gene data show CDR1 as MGHRA and CDR2 as YSYEKL. The germline V and J ends were trimmed by 1 base and 2 bases, with 13 bases remaining between them. The CDR3 consists of 16 residues. The CDR3 DNA reads TGCGCCAGCAGCCAAGTCTACAGTCACTTCACAGATACGCAGTATTTT. It specifies CASSQVYSHFTDTQYF.

The V call is TRBV7-9, the J call TRBJ2-7, with D unclear. Germline loops: CDR1 SEHNR, CDR2 FQNEAQ (reference sequence). Trimming removed 5 bases from V and 2 bases from J, with 7 bases in between. The CDR3 length is 12 residues. The CDR3 region has the DNA TGTGCCAGCAGCCTACCCGCCTACGAGCAGTACTTC. Its protein product is CASSLPAYEQYF.

The chain couples TRBV25-1 to TRBJ2-3; perhaps TRBD1 as D (5 bases). Trimming removed 5 bases at V and 4 bases at J, with 7 bases between. Germline V gene lookup returns CDR1 MGHDK and CDR2 SYGVNS. This CDR3 has 12 residues. This CDR3 is CASSLGPDTQYF. The CDR3 DNA sequence: TGTGCCAGCAGTCTGGGGCCAGATACGCAGTATTTT.

Only one count was recorded for this clone. The chain employs TRBV11-2 and TRBJ2-7; the D gene could be TRBD1 or TRBD2 (6 bases each). Germline V gives CDR1 SGHAT, CDR2 FQNNGV. This CDR3 has 15 residues. V lost 7 bases, J lost 7 bases, and 23 bases lay in between. CDR3 coding DNA: TGTGCCAGCACCCATGCCGGGCAGGGGACTTGGGAGCAGTACTTC. Its protein is CASTHAGQGTWEQYF.

The chain employs TRBV6-6 and TRBJ2-2; TRBD1 is a possible D gene (6 bases). This CDR3 contains 14 residues. CDR1 and CDR2 from the germline V gene are MNHNY and SVGAGI (reference sequence). V was trimmed by 2 bases and J by 5 bases, leaving 9 bases between them. The CDR3 reads CASSYRGQTGELFF. DNA of the CDR3: TGTGCCAGCAGTTACCGAGGACAGACCGGGGAGCTGTTTTTT.

The chain is built from TRBV27 and TRBJ2-7; D may be TRBD1 (5 bases). The CDR3 spans 15 residues. Germline V gene data show CDR1 as MNHEY and CDR2 as SMNVEV (reference sequence). Trimming shortened V by 2 bases and J by 2 bases, and 13 bases separated the two germline ends. Here the CDR3 reads CASSLTQGLAYEQYF. Written as DNA, the CDR3 is TGTGCCAGCAGTTTAACGCAGGGTCTCGCCTACGAGCAGTACTTC.

The chain joins TRBV27 to TRBJ2-4; possible D gene TRBD1, 6 bases. The germline CDR1 and CDR2 sequences are MNHEY and SMNVEV (reference sequence). The V gene lost 4 bases and the J gene lost 6 bases, with 16 bases spanning the gap. The CDR3 consists of 15 residues. CDR3 bases: TGTGCCAGCAGTTGGGAACAGGGCCCTAGAAACATTCAGTACTTC. It specifies CASSWEQGPRNIQYF.